This T cell receptor beta chain originates from a study of early T cells in non-severe SARS-CoV-2 infection. For the study at large: The input, bulk RNA from unsorted whole blood, was sequenced, and chains were unpaired.

Unique molecular identifiers were added to individual cDNA molecules. MiXCR was run by TCRdb on the 5' RACE reads, yielding one entry per CDR3 protein. This sample has about 18,000 distinct CDR3 sequences, with under 6.5% found just once. Study-level findings and limits: Anti-spike CD8 responses were favored by VDJdb matching, which missed private and CD4 specificities.

CDR3 length: 12 amino acids. Germline CDR1 and CDR2: KGHSH and LQKENI. The V end was cut by 5 bases, the J end by 6 bases, with 10 bases between. This clonotype was detected a few times. Its antigen is unidentified. The chain recombines TRBV18 with TRBJ1-2, with unresolved D. Input material: whole blood. The sequence was collected from an adult who was a healthcare worker with PCR-confirmed SARS-CoV-2 infection or an uninfected control (not recorded which). CDR3 in amino acids: CASSASRDGYTF. CDR3 nucleotide sequence: TGTGCCAGCTCAGCAAGTCGGGATGGCTACACCTTC. Based on the CDR3 plus reference TRBV18 and TRBJ1-2, the full variable domain is NAGVMQNPRHLVRRRGQEARLRCSPMKGHSHVYWYRQLPEEGLKFMVYLQKENIIDESGMPKERFSAEFPKEGPSILRIQQVVRGDSAAYFCASSASRDGYTFGSGTRLTVV.